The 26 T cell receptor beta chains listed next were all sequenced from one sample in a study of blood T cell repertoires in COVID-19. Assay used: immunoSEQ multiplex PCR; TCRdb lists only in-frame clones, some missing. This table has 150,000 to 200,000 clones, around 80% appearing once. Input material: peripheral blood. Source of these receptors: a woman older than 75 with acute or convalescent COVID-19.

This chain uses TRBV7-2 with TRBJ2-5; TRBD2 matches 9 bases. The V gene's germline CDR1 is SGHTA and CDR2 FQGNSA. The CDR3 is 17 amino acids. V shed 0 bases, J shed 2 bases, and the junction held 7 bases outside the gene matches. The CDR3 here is CASSLALSSGDQETQYF. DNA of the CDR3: TGTGCCAGCAGCTTAGCGCTGTCTAGCGGGGATCAAGAGACCCAGTACTTC.

The CDR3 sequence is CASSSSSNQPQHF. DNA for the CDR3: TGTGCCAGCAGCTCATCTAGCAATCAGCCCCAGCATTTT. V and J are TRBV7-9 and TRBJ1-5; D uncertain. CDR3 length equals 13 residues. CDR1 and CDR2 from the germline V gene are SEHNR and FQNEAQ (reference sequence). The germline V and J ends were trimmed by 4 bases and 0 bases, with 4 bases remaining between them.

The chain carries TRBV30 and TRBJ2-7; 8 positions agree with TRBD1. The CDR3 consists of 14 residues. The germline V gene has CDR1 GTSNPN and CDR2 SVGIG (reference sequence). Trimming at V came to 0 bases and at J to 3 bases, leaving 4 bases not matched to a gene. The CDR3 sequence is CAWSVGTGLYEQYF. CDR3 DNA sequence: TGTGCCTGGAGTGTAGGGACAGGCCTCTACGAGCAGTACTTC.

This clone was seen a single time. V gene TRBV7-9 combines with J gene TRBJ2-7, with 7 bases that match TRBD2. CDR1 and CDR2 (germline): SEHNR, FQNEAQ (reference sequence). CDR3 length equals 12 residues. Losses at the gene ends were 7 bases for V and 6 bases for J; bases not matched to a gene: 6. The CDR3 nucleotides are TGTGCCAGCAATGGGGGGGACGGCGAGCAGTACTTC. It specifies CASNGGDGEQYF.

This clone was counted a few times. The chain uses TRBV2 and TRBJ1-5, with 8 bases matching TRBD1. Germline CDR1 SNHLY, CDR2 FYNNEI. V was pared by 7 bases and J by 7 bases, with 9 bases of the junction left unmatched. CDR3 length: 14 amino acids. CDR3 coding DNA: TGTGCCAGCACCAGTGGCAGGGGGCTACAGCCCCAGCATTTT. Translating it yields CASTSGRGLQPQHF.

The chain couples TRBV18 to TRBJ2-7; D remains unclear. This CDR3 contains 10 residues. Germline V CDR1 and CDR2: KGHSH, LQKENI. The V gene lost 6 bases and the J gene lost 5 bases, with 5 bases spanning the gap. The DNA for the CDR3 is TGTGCCAGCTCCCTTCACGAGCAGTACTTC. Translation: CASSLHEQYF.

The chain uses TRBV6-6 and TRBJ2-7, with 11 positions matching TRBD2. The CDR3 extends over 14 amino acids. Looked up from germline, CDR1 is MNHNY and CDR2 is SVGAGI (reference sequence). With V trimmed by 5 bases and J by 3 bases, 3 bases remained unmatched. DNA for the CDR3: TGTGCCAGCAGTAATCTAGCGGGAGGCTACGAGCAGTACTTC. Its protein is CASSNLAGGYEQYF.

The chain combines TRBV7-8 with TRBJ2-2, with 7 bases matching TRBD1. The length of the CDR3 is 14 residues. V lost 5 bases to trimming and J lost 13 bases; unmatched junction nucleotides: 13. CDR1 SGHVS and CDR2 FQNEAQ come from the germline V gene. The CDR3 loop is CASSTQGTASRLFF. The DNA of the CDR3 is TGTGCCAGCAGCACCCAGGGGACAGCCAGCCGGCTGTTTTTT. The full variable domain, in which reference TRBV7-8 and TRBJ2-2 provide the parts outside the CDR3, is GAGVSQSPRYKVAKRGQDVALRCDPISGHVSLFWYQQALGQGPEFLTYFQNEAQLDKSGLPSDRFFAERPEGSVSTLKIQRTQQEDSAVYLCASSTQGTASRLFFGEGSRLTVL.

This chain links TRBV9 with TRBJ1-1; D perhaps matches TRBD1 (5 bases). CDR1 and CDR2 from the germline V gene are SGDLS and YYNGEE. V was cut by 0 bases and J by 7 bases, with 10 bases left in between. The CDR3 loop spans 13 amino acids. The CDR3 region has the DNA TGTGCCAGCAGCGTAGACGACAGTCTTGAAGCTTTCTTT. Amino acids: CASSVDDSLEAFF. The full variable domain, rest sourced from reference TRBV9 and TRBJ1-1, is DSGVTQTPKHLITATGQRVTLRCSPRSGDLSVYWYQQSLDQGLQFLIQYYNGEERAKGNILERFSAQQFPDLHSELNLSSLELGDSALYFCASSVDDSLEAFFGQGTRLTVV.

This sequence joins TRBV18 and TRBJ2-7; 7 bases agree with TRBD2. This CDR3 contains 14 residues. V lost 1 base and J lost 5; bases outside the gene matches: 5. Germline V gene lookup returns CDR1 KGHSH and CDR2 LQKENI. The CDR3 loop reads CASSPRSGTNEQYF. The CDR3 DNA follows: TGTGCCAGCTCACCACGTTCCGGGACTAACGAGCAGTACTTC.

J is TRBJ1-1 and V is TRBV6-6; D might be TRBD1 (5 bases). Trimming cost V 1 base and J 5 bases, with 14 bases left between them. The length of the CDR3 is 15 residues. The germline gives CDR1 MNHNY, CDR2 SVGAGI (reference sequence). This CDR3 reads CASSYFLPGETEAFF. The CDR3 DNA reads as TGTGCCAGCAGTTACTTTCTCCCGGGGGAAACTGAAGCTTTCTTT.

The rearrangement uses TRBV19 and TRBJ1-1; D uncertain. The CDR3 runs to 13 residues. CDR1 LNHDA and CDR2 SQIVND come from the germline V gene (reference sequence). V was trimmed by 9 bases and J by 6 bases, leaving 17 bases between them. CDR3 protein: CASREGGIAEAFF. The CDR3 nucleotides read TGTGCCAGCCGCGAAGGAGGGATTGCTGAAGCTTTCTTT.

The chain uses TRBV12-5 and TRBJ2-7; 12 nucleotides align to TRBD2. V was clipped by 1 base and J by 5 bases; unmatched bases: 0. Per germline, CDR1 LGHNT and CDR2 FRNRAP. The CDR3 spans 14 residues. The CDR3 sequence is CASGLGLAGDEQYF. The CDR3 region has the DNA TGTGCTAGTGGTTTGGGACTAGCGGGAGACGAGCAGTACTTC.

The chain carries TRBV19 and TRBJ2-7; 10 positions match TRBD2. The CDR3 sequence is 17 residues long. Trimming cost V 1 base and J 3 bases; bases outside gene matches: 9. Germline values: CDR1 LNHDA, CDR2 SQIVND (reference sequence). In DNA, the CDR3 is TGTGCCAGTAGTATAGGGGCTAGCGGGAGTGGATTCTACGAGCAGTACTTC. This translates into CASSIGASGSGFYEQYF.

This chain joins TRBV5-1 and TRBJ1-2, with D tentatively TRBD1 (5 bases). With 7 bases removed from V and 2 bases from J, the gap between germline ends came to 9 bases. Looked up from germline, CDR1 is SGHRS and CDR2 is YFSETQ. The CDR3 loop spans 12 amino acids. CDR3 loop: CASGGANYGYTF. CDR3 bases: TGCGCCAGCGGTGGGGCCAACTATGGCTACACCTTC.

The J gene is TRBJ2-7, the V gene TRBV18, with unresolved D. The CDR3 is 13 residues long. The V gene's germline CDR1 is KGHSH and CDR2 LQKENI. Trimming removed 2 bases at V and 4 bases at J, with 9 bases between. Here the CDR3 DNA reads TGTGCCAGCTCACCATTGCGTCTTTACGAGCAGTACTTC. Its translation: CASSPLRLYEQYF.

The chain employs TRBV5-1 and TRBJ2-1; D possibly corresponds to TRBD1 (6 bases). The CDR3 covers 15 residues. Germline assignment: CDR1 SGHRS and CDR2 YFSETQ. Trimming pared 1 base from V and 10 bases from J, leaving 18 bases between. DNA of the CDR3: TGCGCCAGCAGCTTGCTAGGACAGCTGGTACAGGAGCAGTTCTTC. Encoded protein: CASSLLGQLVQEQFF.

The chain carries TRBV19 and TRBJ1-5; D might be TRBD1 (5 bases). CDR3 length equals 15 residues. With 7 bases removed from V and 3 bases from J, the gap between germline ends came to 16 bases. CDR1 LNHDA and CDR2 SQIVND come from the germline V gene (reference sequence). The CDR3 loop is CASTPTRQTNQPQHF. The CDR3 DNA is TGTGCCAGTACCCCGACCCGACAGACCAATCAGCCCCAGCATTTT.

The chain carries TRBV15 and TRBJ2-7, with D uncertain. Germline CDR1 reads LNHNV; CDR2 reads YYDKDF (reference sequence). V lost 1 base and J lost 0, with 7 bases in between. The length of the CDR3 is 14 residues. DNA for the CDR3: TGTGCCACCAGCAGAGCTGCCAGCTCCTACGAGCAGTACTTC. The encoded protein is CATSRAASSYEQYF.

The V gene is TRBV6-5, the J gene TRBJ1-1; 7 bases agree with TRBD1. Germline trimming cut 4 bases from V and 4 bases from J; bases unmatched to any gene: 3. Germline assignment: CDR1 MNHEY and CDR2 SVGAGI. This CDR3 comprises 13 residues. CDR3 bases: TGTGCCAGCAGTTTCACAGGGGTCACTGAAGCTTTCTTT. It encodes CASSFTGVTEAFF.

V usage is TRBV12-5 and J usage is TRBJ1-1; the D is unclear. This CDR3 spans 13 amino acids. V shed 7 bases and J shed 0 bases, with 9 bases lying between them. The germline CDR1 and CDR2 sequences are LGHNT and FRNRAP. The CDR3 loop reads CASALRVNTEAFF. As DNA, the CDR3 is TGTGCTAGTGCTCTGCGGGTGAACACTGAAGCTTTCTTT.

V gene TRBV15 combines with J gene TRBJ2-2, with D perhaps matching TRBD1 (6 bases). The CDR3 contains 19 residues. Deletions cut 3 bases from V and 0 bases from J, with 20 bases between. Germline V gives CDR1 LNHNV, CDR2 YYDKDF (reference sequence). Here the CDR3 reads CATSSPVMGQNANTGELFF. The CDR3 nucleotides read TGTGCCACCAGCAGCCCGGTCATGGGACAAAACGCGAACACCGGGGAGCTGTTTTTT. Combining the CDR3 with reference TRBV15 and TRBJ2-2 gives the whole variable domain DAMVIQNPRYQVTQFGKPVTLSCSQTLNHNVMYWYQQKSSQAPKLLFHYYDKDFNNEADTPDNFQSRRPNTSFCFLDIRSPGLGDTAMYLCATSSPVMGQNANTGELFFGEGSRLTVL.

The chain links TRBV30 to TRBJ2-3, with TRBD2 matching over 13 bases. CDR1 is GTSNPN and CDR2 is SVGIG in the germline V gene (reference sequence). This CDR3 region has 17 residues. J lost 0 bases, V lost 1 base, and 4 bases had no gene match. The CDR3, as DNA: TGTGCCTGGAGTGGGGGGACTAGCGGGACTAGCACAGATACGCAGTATTTT. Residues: CAWSGGTSGTSTDTQYF.

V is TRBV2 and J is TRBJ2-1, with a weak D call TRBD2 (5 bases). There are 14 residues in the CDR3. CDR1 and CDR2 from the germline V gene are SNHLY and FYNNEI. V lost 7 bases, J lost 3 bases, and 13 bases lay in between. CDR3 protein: CASNLLASYNEQFF. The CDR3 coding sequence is TGTGCCAGCAACCTCCTAGCTAGCTACAATGAGCAGTTCTTC.

The CDR3 region has the DNA TGCGCCAGCAGCTTCCGGTCGGTGACTAGCGGGAAGCTTTACAATGAGCAGTTCTTC. Translation gives CASSFRSVTSGKLYNEQFF. V gene TRBV5-1 combines with J gene TRBJ2-1; 11 positions match TRBD2. The V segment lost 2 bases and the J segment 4 bases; nucleotides outside the gene matches: 14. Germline V gene sequence: CDR1 SGHRS, CDR2 YFSETQ. The CDR3 has 19 amino acids.

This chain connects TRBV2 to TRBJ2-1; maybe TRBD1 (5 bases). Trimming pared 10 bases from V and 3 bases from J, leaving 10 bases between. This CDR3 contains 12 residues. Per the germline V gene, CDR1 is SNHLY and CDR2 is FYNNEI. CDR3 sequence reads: CANTDNYNEQFF. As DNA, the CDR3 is TGTGCCAATACGGACAACTACAATGAGCAGTTCTTC. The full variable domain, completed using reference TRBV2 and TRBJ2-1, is EPEVTQTPSHQVTQMGQEVILRCVPISNHLYFYWYRQILGQKVEFLVSFYNNEISEKSEIFDDQFSVERPDGSNFTLKIRSTKLEDSAMYFCANTDNYNEQFFGPGTRLTVL.